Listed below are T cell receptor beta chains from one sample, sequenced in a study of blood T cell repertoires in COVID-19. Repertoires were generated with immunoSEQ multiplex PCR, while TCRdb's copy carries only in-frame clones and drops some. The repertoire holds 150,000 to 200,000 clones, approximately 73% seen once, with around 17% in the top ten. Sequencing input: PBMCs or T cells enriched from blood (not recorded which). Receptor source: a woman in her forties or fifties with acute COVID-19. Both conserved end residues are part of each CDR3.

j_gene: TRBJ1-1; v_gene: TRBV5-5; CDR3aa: CASSYSLSGNTEAFF
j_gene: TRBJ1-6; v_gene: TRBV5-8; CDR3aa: CASSLGRRSSYNSPLHF
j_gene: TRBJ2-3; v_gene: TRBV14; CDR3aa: CASSRRGTGDTQYF
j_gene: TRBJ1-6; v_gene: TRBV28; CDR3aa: CASSLGWQYNSPLHF
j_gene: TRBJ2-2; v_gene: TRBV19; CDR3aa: CASSIWASGGANTGELFF
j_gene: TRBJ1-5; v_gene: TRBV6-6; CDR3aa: CASTLTGQGNQPQHF
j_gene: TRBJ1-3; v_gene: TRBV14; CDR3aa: CASSHRQGPGNTIYF
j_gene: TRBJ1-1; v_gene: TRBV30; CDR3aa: CAWRIQSLNTEAFF
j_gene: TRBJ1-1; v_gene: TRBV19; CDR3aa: CASSRLDRVNTEAFF
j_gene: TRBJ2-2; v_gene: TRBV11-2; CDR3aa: CASSRAGGNTGELFF
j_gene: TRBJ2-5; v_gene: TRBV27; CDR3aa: CASSLVAGGAKTQYF
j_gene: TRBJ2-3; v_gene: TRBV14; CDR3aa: CASSQDGWRRGGRADTQYF
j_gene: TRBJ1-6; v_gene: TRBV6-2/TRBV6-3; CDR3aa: CASSVLTGENSPLHF
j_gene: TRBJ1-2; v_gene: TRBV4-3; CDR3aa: CASSGQNYGYTF
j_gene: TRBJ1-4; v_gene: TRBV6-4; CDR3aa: CARIMAHPQEKLFF
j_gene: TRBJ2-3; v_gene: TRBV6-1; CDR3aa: CASSEMSRAEEDTQYF
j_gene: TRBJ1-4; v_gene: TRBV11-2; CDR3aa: CASSWTGGRREKLFF
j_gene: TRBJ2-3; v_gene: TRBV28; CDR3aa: CASNQSPGQGDDTQYF
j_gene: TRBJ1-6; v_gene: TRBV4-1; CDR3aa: CASSTPARDNSPLHF
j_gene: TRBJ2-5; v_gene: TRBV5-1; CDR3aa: CASRLSGTSQETQYF